The T cell receptor beta chain described here comes from a study of OX40 agonist ivuxolimab in advanced cancers. Study background: The drug used for patients, ivuxolimab, was an agonistic anti-OX40 (CD134) antibody. Of the participants, around 39% had some prior anti-PD-1, anti-PD-L1 or anti-CTLA-4 therapy, which was allowed. Study observations and caveats: It was also the case that some nonresponders had low normalized T-cell clonal expansion. The study found that CD8+ T cells averaged more expanded clones than CD4+.

The CDR3 spans 14 residues. CDR1 and CDR2 from the germline V gene are KGHSH and LQKENI. Trimming cost V 6 bases and J 5 bases; bases outside gene matches: 4. As regards this clone: Its antigen is unknown.

Sequencing was performed with immunoSEQ multiplex PCR; in TCRdb, only in-frame clones are kept and a portion is missing. The sample records fewer than 70,000 clones, about 88% being singletons. The sequence was collected from an adult with an advanced solid tumor such as melanoma, head and neck, liver or kidney cancer. The chain joins TRBV18 to TRBJ1-4, with 9 positions matching TRBD1. The source material was CD4+ or CD8+ T cells sorted from blood, sampled in a trial of the OX40 agonist ivuxolimab. Written as DNA, the CDR3 is TGTGCCAGCTCTCTCGGGACAGGGAATGAAAAACTGTTTTTT. This translates into CASSLGTGNEKLFF.